What follows is one T cell receptor (beta chain) and its context. The antigen it binds to is not known. It has no much larger one-base neighbor in the sample; base qualities were not kept. The data originate from a study of lymphopenia after photon versus proton radiotherapy (dated by TCRdb to the late 2010s). Some background on the complete study: The immunological effects of photon versus proton radiation therapy were compared in patients with gastrointestinal tumors who developed high-grade lymphopenia. The study was designed to characterize how the impact on the immune system differs between the two radiation modalities. The cohort comprised some 20 patients with gastrointestinal tumors who received either photon or proton therapy and then developed lymphopenia. The investigation overall reported the following: Across the cohort, a larger post-nadir drop in TCR diversity was inversely correlated with overall survival time among patients who died. During treatment, patients who received proton therapy stayed relatively stable, whereas patients who received photon therapy lost naive T cells and TCR diversity and gained effector/memory populations. After the lymphocyte count nadir, oligoclonal expansion, especially of CD8+ Temra cells, was observed in photon-treated repertoires, and the drop in diversity was driven by this expansion. The survival association was assessed only in patients who died, and the authors presented better survival with proton therapy as a possibility rather than a demonstrated result.

The protocol used for the library was the immunoSEQ multiplex PCR assay. T cell repertoires were profiled with deep sequencing of rearranged TCR beta loci together with multiparametric flow cytometry. In its TCRdb copy, this immuneACCESS table keeps in-frame sequences only and misses some clones. Where compared with another copy, unresolved V genes explain less than half of these, and the others have no known cause. This sample comprises 35,000 to 45,000 clones, around 86% of them detected only once. Around 25% of the sample rests with the top ten. The V end gives up 0 bases and the J end 3 bases, leaving 4 bases in the junction not matched to a gene. The CDR1 and CDR2 encoded by the germline V gene (reference sequence) are SEHNR and FQNEAQ. From the cysteine through the phenylalanine, the CDR3 covers 16 amino acids. Only the CDR3 DNA stays, 48 bases, in frame from base 1.

This TCR derives from a woman aged 65 to 85 with pancreatic cancer. This sequence uses TRBV7-9 and TRBJ1-2, with 10 middle bases fitting TRBD1. The input for sequencing was peripheral blood, taken from a patient treated with proton-based radiotherapy. The bases read TGTGCCAGCAGCTTAGCTGGACAGGGGGAGGACTATGGCTACACCTTC. Its coded protein is CASSLAGQGEDYGYTF.